Sequencing of this TCR beta chain was carried out in a study of blood T cell repertoires in COVID-19 (dated by TCRdb to about 2020). Concerning the study at large: Samples covering the acute and convalescent phases of COVID-19 were provided by collaborators in the United States, Italy and Spain. Samples came from the ongoing ImmuneRACE study (first 160 participants) plus 1,254 subjects from 6 global collaborators. The prospective study material was composed of cDNA or gDNA derived from T cells, B-cell-depleted T cells, or PBMCs. The sample metadata nearly always contained a de-identified subject ID, COVID-19 status, age in years and sex. A freely available public database, intended as a resource for researchers studying the immune response to SARS-CoV-2, is where the repertoires were released. Where available, HLA class I and class II types were taken from metadata supplied by the sample provider and were not determined by assay-based typing. Subjects who had been exposed to COVID-19, were actively infected with it, or had recovered from it provided the deeply sampled blood TCRbeta repertoires that made up the dataset. Study-wide findings and limitations: The amount of clinical and demographic metadata varied by source and participant and was provided uncurated.

Whole blood was collected in K2EDTA tubes by collaborating institutions according to the institutions' own protocols. For TCRbeta analysis, collaborators shipped samples as frozen whole blood, isolated PBMCs, or DNA extracted from either of those sample types. This clone has a handful of counts. It lacks a known antigen. No base-level quality is on record; no much larger clone is a single base apart. The V end gives up 2 bases and the J end 4 bases, leaving 3 bases in the junction not matched to a gene. The CDR3 goes from the cysteine to the phenylalanine over 15 residues. The retained sequence is limited to the CDR3, 45 bases, with the frame set at the first base. The germline V gene sets CDR1 to SGHTS and CDR2 to YDEGEE. The immunoSEQ Assay, a bias-controlled multiplex PCR, was used to amplify TCRbeta CDR3 regions from genomic DNA. In the paper's pipeline: Nucleated cell counts per sample were estimated from amplification of reference gene primers within the assay. Sequence reads were collapsed and filtered to measure the absolute abundance of every unique TCRbeta CDR3 rearrangement. For each sample, productive Simpson clonality was calculated as the square root of Simpson's diversity index across productive rearrangements. Entries here come from immuneACCESS through TCRdb and include only in-frame sequences with V and J called. Some clones fail to appear in such tables; in the studies checked, an unresolved V gene covers under half of the shortfall, and the cause of the remainder is unknown. V, J and clone size derive from that table, while D and trimming were established from the DNA sequence. The sample table lists fewer than 150,000 clones, under 80% of them with a count of one. Of the sample, about 2.5% falls within the top ten clones.

The sequenced material came from peripheral blood. The sequence was collected from a man in his fifties with acute or convalescent COVID-19. This sequence uses TRBV5-8 and TRBJ2-2, and TRBD2 matches 9 of the central bases. The CDR3 is CASSFHSGSTGELFF. The DNA sequence is given as TGTGCCAGCAGCTTTCATAGCGGGAGCACCGGGGAGCTGTTTTTT.